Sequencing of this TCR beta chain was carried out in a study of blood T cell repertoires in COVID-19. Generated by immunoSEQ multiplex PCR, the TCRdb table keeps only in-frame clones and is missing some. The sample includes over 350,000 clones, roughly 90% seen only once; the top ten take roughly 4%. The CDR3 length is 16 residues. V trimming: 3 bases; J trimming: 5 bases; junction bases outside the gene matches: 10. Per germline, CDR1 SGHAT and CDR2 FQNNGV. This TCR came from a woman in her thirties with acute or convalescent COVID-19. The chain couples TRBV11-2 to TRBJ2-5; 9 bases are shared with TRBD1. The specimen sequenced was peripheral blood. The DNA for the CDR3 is TGTGCCAGCAGCTTCACAGGGGGCCTGGCACCGGAGACCCAGTACTTC. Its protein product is CASSFTGGLAPETQYF.